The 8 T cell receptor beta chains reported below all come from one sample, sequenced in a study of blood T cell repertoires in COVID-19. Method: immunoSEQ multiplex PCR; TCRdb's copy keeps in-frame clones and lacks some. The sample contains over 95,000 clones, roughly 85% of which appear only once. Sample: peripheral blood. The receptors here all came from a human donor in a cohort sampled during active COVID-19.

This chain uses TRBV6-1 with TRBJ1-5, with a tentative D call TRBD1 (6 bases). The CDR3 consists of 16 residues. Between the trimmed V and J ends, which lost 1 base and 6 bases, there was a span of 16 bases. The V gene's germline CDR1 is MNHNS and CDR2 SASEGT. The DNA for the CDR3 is TGTGCCAGCAGTGAAGGGGTGGGGGCGCCGGGTCAGCCCCAGCATTTT. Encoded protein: CASSEGVGAPGQPQHF.

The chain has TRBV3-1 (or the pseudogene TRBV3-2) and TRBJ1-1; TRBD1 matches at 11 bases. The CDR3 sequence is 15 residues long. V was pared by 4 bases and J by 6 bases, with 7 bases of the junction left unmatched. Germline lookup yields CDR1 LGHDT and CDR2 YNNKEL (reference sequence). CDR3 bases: TGTGCCAGCAGCCTCGATCAGGGACAGGGGGCTGAAGCTTTCTTT. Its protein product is CASSLDQGQGAEAFF.

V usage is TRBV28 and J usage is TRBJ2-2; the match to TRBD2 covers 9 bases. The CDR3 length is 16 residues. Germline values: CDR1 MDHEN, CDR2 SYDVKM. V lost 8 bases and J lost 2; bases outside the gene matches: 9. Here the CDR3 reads CASSSPSGENTGELFF. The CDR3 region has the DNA TGTGCCAGCTCGAGCCCTAGCGGGGAAAACACCGGGGAGCTGTTTTTT.

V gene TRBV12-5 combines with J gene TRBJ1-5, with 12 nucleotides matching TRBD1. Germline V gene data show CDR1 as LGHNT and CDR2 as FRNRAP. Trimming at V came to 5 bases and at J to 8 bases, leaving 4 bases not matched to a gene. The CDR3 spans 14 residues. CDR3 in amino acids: CASGPGTGGEPQHF. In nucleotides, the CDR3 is TGTGCTAGTGGTCCTGGGACAGGGGGCGAGCCCCAGCATTTT.

CDR3 loop: CAAGGSYNEQFF. The CDR3 DNA reads TGTGCCGCGGGGGGCTCCTACAATGAGCAGTTCTTC. The chain joins TRBV9 to TRBJ2-1; 8 bases map to TRBD2. Losses at the gene ends were 10 bases for V and 0 bases for J; bases not matched to a gene: 0. Germline V gene lookup returns CDR1 SGDLS and CDR2 YYNGEE. The CDR3 consists of 12 residues.

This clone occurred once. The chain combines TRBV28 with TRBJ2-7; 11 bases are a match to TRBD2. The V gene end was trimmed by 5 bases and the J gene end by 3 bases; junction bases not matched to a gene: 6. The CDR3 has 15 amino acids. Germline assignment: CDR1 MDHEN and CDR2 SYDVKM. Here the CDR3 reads CASSRGTSGIYEQYF. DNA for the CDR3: TGTGCCAGCAGTCGGGGGACTAGCGGCATCTACGAGCAGTACTTC.

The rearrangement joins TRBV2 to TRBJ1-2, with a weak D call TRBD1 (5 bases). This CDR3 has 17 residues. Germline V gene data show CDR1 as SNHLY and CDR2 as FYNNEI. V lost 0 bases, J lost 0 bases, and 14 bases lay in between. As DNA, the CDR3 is TGTGCCAGCAGTGAAGCGCGGGCCGGGGGTTCTAACTATGGCTACACCTTC. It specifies CASSEARAGGSNYGYTF.

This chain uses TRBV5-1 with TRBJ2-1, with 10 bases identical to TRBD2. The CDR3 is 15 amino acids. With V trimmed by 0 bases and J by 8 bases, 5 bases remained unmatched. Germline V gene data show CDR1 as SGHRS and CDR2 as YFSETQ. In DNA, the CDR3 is TGCGCCAGCAGCTTGGGGGCTAGCGGGGGCGATGAGCAGTTCTTC. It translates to CASSLGASGGDEQFF.